This T cell receptor (beta chain) was found in a study of regulatory T cells in long-lasting Graves disease. Time point described: newly diagnosed GD, antithyroid drugs for less than 3 months. The TCR library used RNA extracted from PBMCs. Trimming removed 4 bases from V and 6 bases from J; junction bases left unmatched: 4. This CDR3 spans 14 amino acids. The V gene's germline CDR1 is LNHDA and CDR2 SQIVND (reference sequence). HTBI primers from iRepertoire and Arm-PCR of CDR3 regions yielded the TCR beta libraries. TCRdb itself ran the multiplex PCR reads through MiXCR, one entry per CDR3 protein. The sample records about 470,000 distinct CDR3 sequences, 15% to 20% being singletons. The same data also went into a second study, on T cells in Graves' hyperthyroidism and ophthalmopathy. According to that study: Graves' hyperthyroidism qualified as stable when ophthalmopathy did not progress within 18 months.

This chain joins TRBV19 and TRBJ1-5; 9 bases map to TRBD1. This clonotype originated in a man aged 40-49 years with Graves disease. Sequenced material: peripheral blood mononuclear cells (PBMCs), taken at new diagnosis, from a patient treated with antithyroid drugs. The CDR3 sequence: CASSRTGDRQPQHF. CDR3 bases: TGTGCCAGTAGTAGGACAGGGGACCGTCAGCCCCAGCATTTT.